Here is one TCR beta chain with its context. The data originate from a study of blood T cell repertoires in COVID-19. About the research overall: COVID-19 samples, acute and convalescent, were from the United States, Italy and Spain.

The J segment lost 4 bases and the V segment lost 2 bases, leaving 6 bases of the junction unmatched. This CDR3 region has 15 residues. Germline CDR1 is ENHRY and CDR2 is SYGVKD. Sequencing used immunoSEQ multiplex PCR; TCRdb keeps in-frame clones, though not all of them. Of under 300,000 clones in the sample, roughly 90% were seen once. Self-reported history from a screening survey and questionnaire set each donor's cohort. Donors in Cohort 3 who had recovered were those with two negative PCRs, healthcare professional clearance, or resolution of their symptoms. The origin of this receptor is a woman aged 45-65 years who had recovered from COVID-19. Sequenced: PBMCs or T cells enriched from blood (not recorded which). The rearrangement links TRBV10-3 to TRBJ1-1, with TRBD1 matching over 8 bases. DNA for the CDR3: TGTGCCATCAGTGAGACAGGGGGGCCTGGCACTGAAGCTTTCTTT. Translation gives CAISETGGPGTEAFF.